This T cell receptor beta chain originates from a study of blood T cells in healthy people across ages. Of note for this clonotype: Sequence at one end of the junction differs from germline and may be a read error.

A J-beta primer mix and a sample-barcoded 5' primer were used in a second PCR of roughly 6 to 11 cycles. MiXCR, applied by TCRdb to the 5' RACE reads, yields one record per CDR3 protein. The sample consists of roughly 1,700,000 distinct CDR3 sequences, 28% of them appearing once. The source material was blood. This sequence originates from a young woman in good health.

CDR3 amino acids: CASSGRTGAYYGHTF. CDR3 in DNA: TGTGCCAGCAGCGGGCGGACAGGGGCCTACTATGGCCACACCTTC. The chain combines TRBV7-2 with TRBJ1-2, with TRBD1 matching 9 bases. This CDR3 has 15 residues. The germline gives CDR1 SGHTA, CDR2 FQGNSA.